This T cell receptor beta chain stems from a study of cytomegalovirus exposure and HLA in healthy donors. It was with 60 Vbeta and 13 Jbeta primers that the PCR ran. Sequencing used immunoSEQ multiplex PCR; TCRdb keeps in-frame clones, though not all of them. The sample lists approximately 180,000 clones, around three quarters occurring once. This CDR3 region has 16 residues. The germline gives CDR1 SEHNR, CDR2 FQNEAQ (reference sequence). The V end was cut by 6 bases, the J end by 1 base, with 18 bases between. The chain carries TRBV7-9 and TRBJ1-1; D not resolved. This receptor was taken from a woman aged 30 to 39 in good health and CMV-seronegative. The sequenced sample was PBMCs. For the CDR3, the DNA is TGTGCCAGCAGACCTCCCCCACAGTCGCCGAACACTGAAGCTTTCTTT. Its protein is CASRPPPQSPNTEAFF.